This T cell receptor beta chain originates from a study of tumor-infiltrating lymphocytes in primary liver carcinoma. Germline CDR1 and CDR2: SGHAT and FQDESV (reference sequence). This CDR3 is 14 amino acids long. The authors made TCR beta cDNA from approximately 490 ng total RNA with a constant-region primer. Library construction for TCR beta comprised three nested multiplex PCR rounds performed with slightly modified ARM-PCR. PCR rounds one and two used TRBV1-TRBV30 forward primers with a C-beta reverse primer for around 10 cycles each. Using its own MiXCR run on the multiplex PCR reads, TCRdb lists one record per CDR3 protein. The table has about 200,000 distinct CDR3 sequences, roughly 61% seen once. In the case of this clonotype: The antigen remains undetermined. One end of the junction is discordant with germline, which a read error may explain.

Study results and limitations: Tumors had a significantly higher top-250-clone fraction than blood (p = 0.039). Whereas tumor region pairs overlapped more, tumor-adjacent and tumor-blood pairs overlapped less.

Germline DNA was extracted alongside blood RNA, which was obtained from unsorted whole blood. With chronic HBV infection, the patients were also treatment-naive. The material sequenced was peripheral blood. The receptor's source is a woman in her sixties or seventies with primary liver carcinoma and hepatitis B virus infection. The genes are TRBV11-1 and TRBJ1-1; D is possibly TRBD1 (5 bases). The CDR3 region is CTSSWDPRVTEAFF. CDR3 bases: TGTACCAGCAGCTGGGACCCCCGGGTAACTGAAGCTTTCTTT.